The T cell receptor (beta chain) under discussion was sequenced for a study of T cells in Graves' hyperthyroidism and ophthalmopathy. Blood dates from first hyperthyroidism diagnosis, before any ophthalmopathy symptoms. Fresh peripheral blood, under 11 ml, yielded the PBMCs. Regions amplified from RNA transcripts were the TCR beta CDR3 regions. A set of HTBI primers served as the primers for a first-round RT-PCR of the TCR CDR3. TCRdb re-derived calls from the multiplex PCR reads in MiXCR, one entry per CDR3 protein. The sample has 300,000 to 450,000 distinct CDR3 sequences, around an eighth seen once. Between the trimmed V and J ends, which lost 3 bases and 3 bases, there was a span of 14 bases. Germline values: CDR1 DFQATT, CDR2 SNEGSKA (reference sequence). This CDR3 contains 14 residues. This clonotype was counted many times. Antigen: not known. Points from the study as a whole: The model forecast ophthalmopathy, anticipating it by a median about 6.5 months before onset.

This TCR derives from a man aged 25 to 40 with Graves' hyperthyroidism that later progressed to Graves' ophthalmopathy. The sequenced material came from blood. The chain joins TRBV20-1 to TRBJ1-1; D might be TRBD1 (6 bases). The CDR3 DNA is TGCAGTGCTAGGTCGACAGGACTTCACACTGAAGCTTTCTTT. It is translated as CSARSTGLHTEAFF.